This T cell receptor (beta chain) was profiled in a study of blood T cell repertoires in COVID-19. Across the study: Some COVID-19 samples were acute and others convalescent; all came from the United States, Italy and Spain. Sample material is recorded as cDNA or gDNA derived from T cells, B-cell-depleted T cells, or PBMCs.

Authors' data handling: By means of reference gene primer amplification, nucleated cell counts were estimated. Profiling relied on immunoSEQ multiplex PCR, and the TCRdb table lists in-frame clones only, not all of them. D and trimming were read from the DNA, whereas the V and J calls and clone size are those reported in that table. The sample contains about 83,000 clones, under 80% of which appear only once. V shed 1 base, J shed 4 bases, and the junction held 7 bases outside the gene matches. CDR1 is SQVTM and CDR2 is ANQGSEA in the germline V gene. The CDR3 contains 16 residues. Sequenced input: peripheral blood. The V call is TRBV29-1, the J call TRBJ2-6, with 7 positions matching TRBD2. This TCR came from a woman over 75 with active or convalescent COVID-19. DNA of the CDR3: TGCAGCGTTGAAGGAGCGGGGCTATTCGGGGCCAACGTCCTGACTTTC. Translating gives CSVEGAGLFGANVLTF.